A selection of T cell receptor beta chains follows, all from one sample in a study of blood T cells in healthy people across ages. MiXCR, run by TCRdb on the 5' RACE reads, gives a single entry per CDR3 protein. The sample records around 1,500,000 distinct CDR3 sequences, approximately 28% being singletons. The specimen sequenced was blood. The receptor source for this set is a woman younger than 45 in good health. The CDR3 runs from the conserved cysteine through the conserved F or W. D genes are given only for firm matches. Expanded clones get a size class; other rows say once, few or many, or leave the size out.

TRBJ2-2,TRBD2,NA,TRBV9,CAGSATSSAGELFF,TGTGCCGGCAGCGCGACTAGCAGCGCCGGGGAGCTGTTTTTT
TRBJ1-6,TRBD1,NA,TRBV5-1,CASSPTGQPDSPLHF,TGCGCCAGCAGCCCGACGGGACAGCCAGATTCACCCCTCCACTTT
TRBJ2-1,NA,NA,TRBV29-1,CSVENCPWFF,TGCAGCGTTGAAAACTGCCCCTGGTTCTTC
TRBJ1-5,NA,NA,TRBV7-2,CASSLEGGPRPQHF,TGTGCCAGCAGCTTAGAGGGGGGACCGAGGCCCCAGCATTTT
TRBJ2-7,TRBD1,NA,TRBV20-1,CSAIPGGWSPYEQYF,TGCAGTGCTATCCCAGGGGGCTGGTCCCCCTACGAGCAGTACTTC
TRBJ2-1,NA,NA,TRBV5-1,CASSLRDSLSYNEQFF,TGCGCCAGCAGCTTACGGGACTCCTTGTCCTACAATGAGCAGTTCTTC
TRBJ2-1,TRBD1,NA,TRBV6-9,CASSYSTGGGDNEQFF,TGTGCCAGCAGTTATTCCACAGGGGGCGGAGACAATGAGCAGTTCTTC
TRBJ1-1,NA,NA,TRBV6-4,CASSGTRDTEAFF,TGTGCCAGCAGCGGGACTAGGGACACTGAAGCTTTCTTT
TRBJ1-1,NA,NA,TRBV10-3,CAISEGAFGESEAFF,TGTGCCATCAGTGAGGGCGCGTTCGGTGAGTCTGAAGCTTTCTTT
TRBJ2-3,NA,NA,TRBV27,CASSQGSGFPTDTQYF,TGTGCCAGCAGTCAAGGGAGCGGGTTCCCCACAGATACGCAGTATTTT
TRBJ2-3,TRBD2,NA,TRBV5-1,CASHRLAGGTDTQYF,TGCGCCAGCCACCGGCTAGCGGGAGGGACAGATACGCAGTATTTT
TRBJ2-1,NA,once,TRBV20-1,CSATSLGDEQFF,TGCAGTGCTACCTCTCTAGGGGACGAGCAGTTCTTC
TRBJ2-7,NA,many,TRBV7-9,CASSRGREQYF,TGTGCCAGTTCCAGGGGCCGAGAGCAGTACTTC
TRBJ2-1,NA,many,TRBV7-9,CASSLIHEQFF,TGTGCCAGCAGTTTAATCCATGAGCAGTTCTTC
TRBJ2-5,NA,NA,TRBV3-1,CASSQESARVGETQYF,TGTGCCAGCAGCCAAGAATCGGCTAGGGTCGGAGAGACCCAGTACTTC
TRBJ1-2,NA,few,TRBV5-1,CAGSLALDRANYGYTF,TGCGCCGGCAGCTTGGCCTTGGACAGAGCTAACTATGGCTACACCTTC
TRBJ2-1,NA,NA,TRBV5-1,CASSLEALGSYNEQFF,TGCGCCAGCAGCTTGGAAGCTCTAGGCTCCTACAATGAGCAGTTCTTC
TRBJ2-7,NA,once,TRBV25-1,CASFDSYNEQYF,TGTGCCAGCTTCGACAGCTACAATGAGCAGTACTTC
TRBJ2-1,TRBD2,NA,TRBV20-1,CSAWPKLSGSKDEQFF,TGCAGTGCTTGGCCTAAACTTAGCGGGAGTAAGGATGAGCAGTTCTTC
TRBJ2-7,TRBD1,NA,TRBV11-2,CATSPGTDYEQYF,TGTGCCACTTCTCCCGGGACAGACTACGAGCAGTACTTC
TRBJ2-3,TRBD2,few,TRBV7-2,CASSLGLGLTNTDTQYF,TGTGCCAGCAGCTTAGGCCTGGGACTAACAAACACAGATACGCAGTATTTT
TRBJ1-5,TRBD1,few,TRBV19,CASTQLRTGRNQPQHF,TGTGCCAGCACGCAACTCCGGACAGGCCGAAATCAGCCCCAGCATTTT
TRBJ2-1,TRBD2,few,TRBV19,CASSIGGRGGEQFF,TGTGCCAGTAGTATCGGCGGGAGAGGCGGTGAGCAGTTCTTC
TRBJ2-3,NA,NA,TRBV11-2,CASSLDGYSTDTQYF,TGTGCCAGCAGCTTAGATGGTTACAGCACAGATACGCAGTATTTT
TRBJ1-1,NA,NA,TRBV7-6,CASSLGSGRTEAFF,TGTGCCAGCAGCTTAGGATCGGGGCGGACTGAAGCTTTCTTT
TRBJ1-1,NA,many,TRBV29-1,CSVGLPYTEAFF,TGCAGCGTAGGCCTCCCATACACTGAAGCTTTCTTT
TRBJ2-7,TRBD1,few,TRBV14,CASPGTVFYEQYF,TGTGCCAGCCCCGGGACAGTCTTCTACGAGCAGTACTTC
TRBJ2-1,NA,NA,TRBV10-2,CASSEVWNEQFF,TGCGCCAGCAGTGAAGTGTGGAATGAGCAGTTCTTC
TRBJ2-7,NA,NA,TRBV11-1,CASSPSLAEETQYF,TGTGCCAGCAGCCCCTCGCTAGCAGAAGAGACCCAGTATTTC
TRBJ2-1,TRBD1,few,TRBV10-3,CAISPGTATNEQFF,TGTGCCATCAGTCCCGGGACAGCTACTAATGAGCAGTTCTTC
TRBJ1-4,TRBD1,NA,TRBV7-8,CASSPRRDRAAKLFF,TGTGCCAGCAGCCCTAGACGGGACAGGGCGGCAAAACTGTTTTTT
TRBJ2-5,TRBD1,NA,TRBV12-3/TRBV12-4,CVSAYGQGGRETQYF,TGTGTCAGTGCCTACGGACAGGGTGGGCGGGAGACCCAGTACTTC
TRBJ2-5,TRBD1,NA,TRBV20-1,CSARDPRQGSQETQYF,TGCAGTGCTAGAGATCCCCGACAGGGATCCCAAGAGACCCAGTACTTC
TRBJ2-5,NA,few,TRBV5-6,CAGSLKELRGTQYF,TGTGCCGGCAGCTTGAAGGAACTGAGAGGGACCCAGTACTTC
TRBJ2-1,NA,few,TRBV29-1,CSVVGGRAGNEQFF,TGCAGCGTTGTGGGGGGACGGGCAGGGAATGAGCAGTTCTTC
TRBJ1-2,TRBD1,few,TRBV6-6,CASGPGTGRIYGYTF,TGTGCCAGCGGTCCTGGGACAGGGAGGATCTATGGCTACACCTTC
TRBJ2-2,TRBD1,few,TRBV14,CASSPWTGRTGELFF,TGTGCCAGCAGCCCCTGGACAGGGCGCACCGGGGAGCTGTTTTTT
TRBJ1-2,TRBD1,many,TRBV5-6,CASGRLQGAGGYTF,TGTGCCAGCGGAAGATTACAGGGGGCCGGTGGCTACACCTTC
TRBJ2-3,TRBD2,few,TRBV7-2,CASSRSGRALDTQYF,TGTGCCAGCAGCCGTAGCGGGAGGGCCCTAGATACGCAGTATTTT
TRBJ2-1,NA,few,TRBV7-2,CASSLPYGSEQFF,TGTGCCAGCAGCTTACCTTACGGGAGTGAGCAGTTCTTC
TRBJ1-1,NA,NA,TRBV20-1,CSARPGHHGTEAFF,TGCAGTGCTAGGCCGGGACACCACGGAACTGAAGCTTTCTTT
TRBJ2-1,TRBD2,NA,TRBV27,CASGAGRGESGSRGAYNEQFF,TGTGCCTCGGGGGCAGGGAGGGGAGAAAGCGGGAGCCGAGGAGCCTACAATGAGCAGTTCTTC
TRBJ2-7,TRBD2,NA,TRBV28,CASSVTSVGINEQYF,TGTGCCAGCAGTGTCACTAGCGTAGGCATTAACGAGCAGTACTTC
TRBJ2-1,TRBD2,NA,TRBV4-2,CASSRALADEQFF,TGTGCCAGCAGCCGCGCGCTAGCGGATGAGCAGTTCTTC
TRBJ1-2,TRBD1,NA,TRBV12-3/TRBV12-4,CASSKNIGQGLPNYGYTF,TGTGCCAGCAGCAAAAATATTGGACAGGGGCTCCCGAACTATGGCTACACCTTC
TRBJ2-7,NA,few,TRBV12-3/TRBV12-4,CASSLRLDYNEQYF,TGTGCCAGCAGTTTAAGACTAGACTACAATGAGCAGTACTTC
TRBJ2-5,TRBD2,many,TRBV7-9,CASSLLAGEETQYF,TGCGCCAGCAGCCTACTAGCGGGGGAAGAGACCCAGTACTTC
TRBJ2-7,TRBD1,few,TRBV20-1,CSAGSRQGPYEQYF,TGCAGTGCTGGGTCCCGACAGGGGCCCTACGAGCAGTACTTC
TRBJ2-1,NA,few,TRBV11-1,CASRLGGPSYNEQFF,TGTGCCAGCAGATTAGGCGGCCCTAGCTACAATGAGCAGTTCTTC
TRBJ2-1,NA,many,TRBV11-2,CASSLGPIEQFF,TGTGCCAGCAGCTTAGGCCCGATTGAGCAGTTCTTC
TRBJ1-5,NA,NA,TRBV11-2,CASSIGVAGQPQHF,TGTGCCAGCAGCATAGGGGTGGCCGGGCAGCCCCAGCATTTT
TRBJ1-2,NA,many,TRBV5-1,CASSLDGYGYTF,TGCGCCAGCAGCTTGGATGGCTATGGCTACACCTTC
TRBJ2-1,NA,few,TRBV28,CASTRSPGNEQFF,TGTGCCAGCACCCGGAGCCCTGGCAATGAGCAGTTCTTC
TRBJ2-7,TRBD1,few,TRBV11-2,CASSLSGQGFYEQYF,TGTGCCAGCAGCTTATCGGGACAGGGATTCTACGAGCAGTACTTC